The 10 T cell receptor beta chains below all came from one sample that was sequenced in a study of preoperative IRX-2 immunotherapy in early breast cancer. Measured with immunoSEQ multiplex PCR; TCRdb has only the in-frame clones, and not every one. The sample carries approximately 98,000 clones, approximately 90% recorded once. Stated treatment: preoperative locoregional IRX-2 cytokine immunotherapy. The sample was tumor tissue, taken after IRX-2 immunotherapy. The receptor set was obtained from a human donor with breast cancer.

This chain joins TRBV19 and TRBJ1-4; the D is unclear. This CDR3 has 16 amino acids. The germline CDR1 and CDR2 sequences are LNHDA and SQIVND (reference sequence). The V gene lost 5 bases and the J gene lost 3 bases, with 16 bases spanning the gap. This chain's CDR3 is CASSHASGSANEKLFF. The CDR3 DNA is TGTGCCAGTAGTCATGCGAGTGGATCGGCTAATGAAAAACTGTTTTTT.

The CDR3 is CSGGRDFGYEQYF. As DNA, the CDR3 is TGCAGCGGGGGACGGGACTTCGGGTACGAGCAGTACTTC. V is TRBV29-1 and J is TRBJ2-7; tentative D call: TRBD2 (6 bases). The germline V gene has CDR1 SQVTM and CDR2 ANQGSEA. The CDR3 loop spans 13 amino acids. Trimming removed 7 bases at V and 4 bases at J, with 17 bases between.

This sequence joins TRBV18 and TRBJ2-7, with 9 bases aligning to TRBD1. With 3 bases clipped from V and 4 bases from J, the junction kept 4 bases outside the gene matches. The CDR3 is made up of 14 amino acids. Germline CDR1 and CDR2: KGHSH and LQKENI. The CDR3 DNA reads TGTGCCAGCTCACCGACAGGGGGTGCGTACGAGCAGTACTTC. Residues: CASSPTGGAYEQYF.

The rearrangement uses TRBV29-1 and TRBJ2-1; 14 positions agree with TRBD2. In germline, CDR1 is SQVTM, CDR2 ANQGSEA. V was clipped by 8 bases and J by 8 bases; unmatched bases: 8. The CDR3 loop spans 14 amino acids. DNA for the CDR3: TGCAGCTCTAGGGGGACTAGCGGGAGTCATGAGCAGTTCTTC. It specifies CSSRGTSGSHEQFF.

The V call is TRBV7-1, the J call TRBJ2-2; 8 bases match TRBD1. Being an ORF, TRBV7-1 has a function that is uncertain. The CDR3 contains 17 residues. V dropped 5 bases and J dropped 3; count of bases not matched to a gene: 11. The CDR3 sequence is CASSRPSGQVDTGELFF. The CDR3 DNA sequence: TGTGCCAGCAGCCGCCCGTCGGGACAGGTCGACACCGGGGAGCTGTTTTTT.

The chain combines TRBV19 with TRBJ1-4; no definite D call. Trimming left V 6 bases short and J 6 bases short, with 11 bases between. CDR3 length equals 13 residues. CDR1 and CDR2 (germline): LNHDA, SQIVND (reference sequence). The CDR3 sequence is CASRLRADEKLFF. Here the CDR3 DNA reads TGTGCCAGTAGGTTAAGGGCCGATGAAAAACTGTTTTTT.

This clone was observed a handful of times. The V call is TRBV6-8, the J call TRBJ2-7, with D unresolved. The germline CDR1 and CDR2 sequences are MNHGY and SAAAGT. Between the trimmed V and J ends, which lost 7 bases and 4 bases, there was a span of 14 bases. CDR3 length equals 13 residues. CDR3 sequence reads: CASIDSQNYEQYF. The CDR3 DNA is TGTGCCAGCATCGATAGTCAGAATTACGAGCAGTACTTC.

The V call is TRBV19, the J call TRBJ1-2; tentatively, D is TRBD1 (6 bases). Trimming took 7 bases from V and 8 from J, leaving 17 bases between them. From germline, CDR1 is LNHDA and CDR2 SQIVND (reference sequence). The CDR3 is made up of 13 amino acids. The CDR3 here is CASNQQGLRGYTF. Written as DNA, the CDR3 is TGTGCCAGTAATCAGCAGGGGCTTCGGGGCTACACCTTC.

There are a few counts of this clone. The rearrangement links TRBV12-5 to TRBJ2-3, with TRBD1 identical over 7 bases. Germline CDR1 is LGHNT and CDR2 is FRNRAP. The CDR3 is 13 residues long. With V trimmed by 4 bases and J by 4 bases, 2 bases remained unmatched. CDR3 nucleotides: TGTGCTAGTGGTTGGGACAGTTCAGATACGCAGTATTTT. Residues: CASGWDSSDTQYF.

This chain links TRBV28 with TRBJ2-7, with TRBD1 as a possible D gene (5 bases). The V end was cut by 2 bases, the J end by 3 bases, with 11 bases between. The germline CDR1 and CDR2 sequences are MDHEN and SYDVKM. This CDR3 comprises 14 residues. In DNA, the CDR3 is TGTGCCAGCAGTTTAGTAGGACAACACTACGAGCAGTACTTC. Translation gives CASSLVGQHYEQYF.